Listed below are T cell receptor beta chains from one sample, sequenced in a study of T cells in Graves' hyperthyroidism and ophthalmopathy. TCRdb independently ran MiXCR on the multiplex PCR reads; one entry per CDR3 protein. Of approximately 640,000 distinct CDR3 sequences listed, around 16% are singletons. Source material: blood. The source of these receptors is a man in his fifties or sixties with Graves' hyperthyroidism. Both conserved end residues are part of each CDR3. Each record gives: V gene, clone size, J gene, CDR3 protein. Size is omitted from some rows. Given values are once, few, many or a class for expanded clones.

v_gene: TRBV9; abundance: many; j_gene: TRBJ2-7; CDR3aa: CASSVAGTGGYEQYF
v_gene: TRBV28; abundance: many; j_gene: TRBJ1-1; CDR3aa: CASSSGQDTEAFF
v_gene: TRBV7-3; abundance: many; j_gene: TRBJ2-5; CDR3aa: CASSPAKGSGRWETQYF
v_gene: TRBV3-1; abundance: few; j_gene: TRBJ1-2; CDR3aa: CASSQGTRGYTF
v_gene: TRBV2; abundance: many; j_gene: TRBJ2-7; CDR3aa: CASSARVEQYF
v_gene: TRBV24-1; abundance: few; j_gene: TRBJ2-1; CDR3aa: CATSDPDGFYNEQFF
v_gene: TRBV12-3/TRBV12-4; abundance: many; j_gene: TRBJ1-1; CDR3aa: CASSRTQGEAFF
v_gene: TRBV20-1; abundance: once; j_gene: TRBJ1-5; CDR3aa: CSARTSNQPQHF
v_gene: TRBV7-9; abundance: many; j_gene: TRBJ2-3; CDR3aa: CASSLEEGGRTDTQYF
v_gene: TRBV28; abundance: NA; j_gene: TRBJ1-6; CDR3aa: CASSTADRKSPLHF
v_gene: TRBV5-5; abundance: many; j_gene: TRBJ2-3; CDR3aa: CASSTRQVTDTQYF
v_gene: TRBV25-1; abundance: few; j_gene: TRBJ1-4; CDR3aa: CASSGTGGFKNEKLFF
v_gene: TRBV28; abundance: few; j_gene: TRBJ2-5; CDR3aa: CASSSPTGLGSQETQYF
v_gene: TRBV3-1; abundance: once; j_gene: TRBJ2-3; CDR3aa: CASSQTRGTAGTDTQYF
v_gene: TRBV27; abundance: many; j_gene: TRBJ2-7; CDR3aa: CASSSRQNYEQYF